The sequence of this T cell receptor beta chain was determined in a study of cytomegalovirus exposure and HLA in healthy donors. General study points: An analysis done earlier found most TCR beta V segments productive about 90% or about 30% of the time. TCR beta sequences numbering roughly 18,000 were associated with HLA alleles at 0.05 false discovery rate in a later analysis.

The CDR3 contains 15 residues. J gave up 0 bases and V 1 base, and 0 bases lay outside the gene matches. Germline-derived CDR1 and CDR2 are SGHNT and YYREEE (reference sequence). The PCR ran on 60 Vbeta and 13 Jbeta primers. Only in-frame clones appear in the TCRdb table, and some are missing; sequencing was by immunoSEQ multiplex PCR. In the table there are about 130,000 clones, over 60% of which are singletons. Concerning this clone itself: The antigen is undetermined.

The sequence was collected from a male donor in good health and CMV-seropositive. Specimen: PBMCs. The V gene is TRBV5-4, the J gene TRBJ2-7; the match to TRBD2 covers 11 bases. The CDR3 loop is CASSLTSGSSYEQYF. DNA of the CDR3: TGTGCCAGCAGCTTGACTAGCGGGAGCTCCTACGAGCAGTACTTC. The complete variable domain, with remaining parts taken from reference TRBV5-4 and TRBJ2-7, reads ETGVTQSPTHLIKTRGQQVTLRCSSQSGHNTVSWYQQALGQGPQFIFQYYREEENGRGNFPPRFSGLQFPNYSSELNVNALELDDSALYLCASSLTSGSSYEQYFGPGTRLTVT.